Listed below are T cell receptor beta chains from one sample, sequenced in a study of shared clonotypes between healthy human individuals. TCRdb's table, derived via immunoSEQ multiplex PCR, lists solely in-frame clones and lacks some. This sample yields fewer than 500,000 clones, of which about 75% are seen a single time; under 15% belongs to the top ten. Source material: PBMCs. Receptors were obtained from a woman aged 40 to 50 in good health. Some clones in this sample may be carry-over from other donors' samples. Each CDR3 is given with its conserved first and last residue. The D gene is left open where the match is weak. Only part of the rows carry a size: once, few, many, or a class if the clone is expanded.

J gene | clone size | D gene | V gene | CDR3 protein | CDR3 DNA
TRBJ2-7 | . | . | TRBV7-3 | CASSLGPGYEQYF | TGTGCCAGCAGTCTCGGGCCCGGCTACGAGCAGTACTTC
TRBJ1-1 | . | TRBD1 | TRBV5-4 | CASSSLTGENTEAFF | TGTGCCAGCAGCTCCCTGACAGGGGAGAACACTGAAGCTTTCTTT
TRBJ1-2 | . | . | TRBV19 | CASSILRQNYGYTF | TGTGCCAGTAGTATTTTGCGACAGAACTATGGCTACACCTTC
TRBJ2-2 | . | . | TRBV6-6 | CASSYNRDTGELFF | TGTGCCAGCAGTTACAACAGAGACACCGGGGAGCTGTTTTTT
TRBJ2-1 | once | . | TRBV19 | CASAWYTEQFF | TGTGCCAGTGCTTGGTACACTGAGCAGTTCTTC
TRBJ2-7 | . | . | TRBV7-8 | CASSSAAGARGVEQYF | TGTGCCAGCAGCTCAGCCGCCGGGGCCAGAGGGGTCGAGCAGTACTTC
TRBJ2-1 | . | . | TRBV19 | CASTQQKTAFNEQFF | TGTGCCAGTACCCAACAGAAAACTGCTTTCAATGAGCAGTTCTTC
TRBJ2-1 | once | TRBD2 | TRBV6-6 | CASSYEREYNEQFF | TGTGCCAGCAGTTATGAGCGGGAGTATAATGAGCAGTTCTTC
TRBJ2-5 | . | . | TRBV7-2 | CASSRTRWETQYF | TGTGCCAGCAGCCGGACTCGGTGGGAGACCCAGTACTTC
TRBJ1-3 | . | TRBD1 | TRBV27 | CASSATGLGNTIYF | TGTGCCAGCAGTGCGACAGGGCTAGGAAACACCATATATTTT
TRBJ2-7 | . | . | TRBV27 | CASSLAWDLDYEQYF | TGTGCCAGCAGTTTAGCCTGGGACTTAGACTACGAGCAGTACTTC
TRBJ2-1 | . | . | TRBV7-9 | CASRSPPAAEQFF | TGTGCCAGCAGGAGCCCCCCAGCGGCTGAGCAGTTCTTC
TRBJ1-2 | . | TRBD1 | TRBV5-3 | CARSSNRGTNYGYTF | TGTGCCAGAAGCTCCAACAGGGGGACTAACTATGGCTACACCTTC
TRBJ2-5 | . | . | TRBV2 | CASSEDQETQYF | TGTGCCAGCAGTGAGGATCAAGAGACCCAGTACTTC
TRBJ2-3 | . | . | TRBV6-1 | CASSALQETGPYF | TGTGCCAGCAGTGCTCTACAGGAGACGGGGCCGTATTTT
TRBJ1-5 | . | . | TRBV28 | CASSPDSNQPQHF | TGTGCCAGCAGCCCAGATAGCAATCAGCCCCAGCATTTT
TRBJ2-3 | . | . | TRBV7-2 | CASSLAGLLTDTQYF | TGTGCCAGCAGCTTAGCGGGACTTCTCACAGATACGCAGTATTTT
TRBJ1-3 | many | . | TRBV28 | CASSQPVRAQGNTIYF | TGTGCCAGCAGTCAACCTGTACGGGCACAGGGAAACACCATATATTTT
TRBJ1-1 | . | . | TRBV27 | CASSFRQPIAEAFF | TGTGCCAGCAGTTTTCGACAGCCTATAGCCGAAGCTTTCTTT
TRBJ2-1 | . | TRBD2 | TRBV7-2 | CASSPGLDVNEQFF | TGTGCCAGCAGCCCGGGACTAGACGTCAATGAGCAGTTCTTC
TRBJ1-4 | . | . | TRBV7-9 | CASSPSGGNEKLFF | TGTGCCAGCAGCCCCTCAGGCGGGAATGAAAAACTGTTTTTT
TRBJ2-5 | many | TRBD2 | TRBV7-2 | CASSLGSSGRGETQYF | TGTGCCAGCAGCTTAGGATCTAGCGGGAGAGGAGAGACCCAGTACTTC
TRBJ2-7 | . | . | TRBV6-1 | CASSEALRRSLNSYEQYF | TGTGCCAGCAGTGAAGCTTTGAGACGAAGCCTCAATTCCTACGAGCAGTACTTC
TRBJ2-3 | . | TRBD2 | TRBV7-9 | CASSSRYSGRIPDTQYF | TGTGCCAGCAGCTCACGTTATAGCGGGAGGATTCCAGATACGCAGTATTTT
TRBJ2-2 | . | . | TRBV7-2 | CASSLAGGANTGELFF | TGTGCCAGCAGCTTAGCCGGAGGGGCGAACACCGGGGAGCTGTTTTTT
TRBJ2-5 | . | TRBD2 | TRBV9 | CASSVDGEGETQYF | TGTGCCAGCAGCGTAGACGGGGAGGGGGAGACCCAGTACTTC
TRBJ2-1 | once | TRBD2 | TRBV7-3 | CASSKTSGSINEQFF | TGTGCCAGCAGCAAGACTAGCGGGAGCATCAATGAGCAGTTCTTC
TRBJ2-2 | . | TRBD2 | TRBV5-1 | CASRPYLAANTGELFF | TGCGCCAGCAGACCTTACCTAGCGGCGAACACCGGGGAGCTGTTTTTT
TRBJ2-5 | . | . | TRBV5-1 | CASSPGGRAGETQYF | TGCGCCAGCAGTCCTGGAGGAAGGGCGGGAGAGACCCAGTACTTC
TRBJ2-1 | many | . | TRBV15 | CATSRDPLTRDSYNEQFF | TGTGCCACCAGCAGAGATCCCCTAACTAGGGACTCCTACAATGAGCAGTTCTTC
TRBJ2-7 | . | TRBD2 | TRBV5-1 | CASSLVPSGRDLGFYEQYF | TGCGCCAGCAGCTTGGTACCTAGCGGGAGGGATTTAGGGTTCTACGAGCAGTACTTC
TRBJ2-7 | . | . | TRBV28 | CASSLLVYEQYF | TGTGCCAGCAGTTTACTTGTCTACGAGCAGTACTTC
TRBJ2-3 | few | . | TRBV7-8 | CASSIPGPDTQYF | TGTGCCAGCAGCATCCCCGGGCCAGATACGCAGTATTTT
TRBJ2-7 | . | TRBD2 | TRBV29-1 | CSGVGTTDEQYF | TGCAGCGGAGTAGGGACTACCGACGAGCAGTACTTC
TRBJ2-4 | . | TRBD1 | TRBV10-2 | CASSGGTVNIQYF | TGCGCCAGCAGTGGGGGGACAGTAAACATTCAGTACTTC
TRBJ2-3 | . | . | TRBV5-4 | CASSSQLGSADTQYF | TGTGCCAGCAGCTCCCAACTAGGAAGTGCAGATACGCAGTATTTT
TRBJ1-3 | . | . | TRBV7-8 | CASSISWAPSGNTIYF | TGTGCCAGCAGCATCTCTTGGGCCCCCTCTGGAAACACCATATATTTT
TRBJ2-2 | . | . | TRBV27 | CASSGSSDRTGELFF | TGTGCCAGCAGTGGGTCCTCGGACCGCACCGGGGAGCTGTTTTTT
TRBJ1-5 | . | . | TRBV7-9 | CASSPGPRGSQPQHF | TGTGCCAGCAGCCCCGGGCCCAGGGGCAGTCAGCCCCAGCATTTT
TRBJ2-7 | once | TRBD2 | TRBV7-2 | CASSLAVAGVHEQYF | TGTGCCAGCAGCTTAGCGGTAGCGGGAGTACACGAGCAGTACTTC